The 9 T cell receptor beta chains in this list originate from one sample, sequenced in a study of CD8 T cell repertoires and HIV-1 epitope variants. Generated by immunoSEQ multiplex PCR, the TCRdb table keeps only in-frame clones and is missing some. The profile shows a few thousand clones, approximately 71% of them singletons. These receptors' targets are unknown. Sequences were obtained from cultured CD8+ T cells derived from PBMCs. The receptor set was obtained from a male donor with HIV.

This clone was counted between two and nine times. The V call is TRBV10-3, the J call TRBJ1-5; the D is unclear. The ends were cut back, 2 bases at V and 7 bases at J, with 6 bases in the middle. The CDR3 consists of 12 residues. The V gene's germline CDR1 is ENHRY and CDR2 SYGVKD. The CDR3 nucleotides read TGTGCCATCAGTGAGCAGAACCAGCCCCAGCATTTT. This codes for CAISEQNQPQHF.

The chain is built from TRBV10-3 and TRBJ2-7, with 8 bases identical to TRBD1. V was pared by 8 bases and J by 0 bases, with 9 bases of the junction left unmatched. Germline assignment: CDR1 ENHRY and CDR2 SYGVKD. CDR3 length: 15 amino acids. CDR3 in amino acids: CAIRTGSSNSYEQYF. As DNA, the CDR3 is TGTGCCATCCGGACAGGGTCGAGCAACTCCTACGAGCAGTACTTC.

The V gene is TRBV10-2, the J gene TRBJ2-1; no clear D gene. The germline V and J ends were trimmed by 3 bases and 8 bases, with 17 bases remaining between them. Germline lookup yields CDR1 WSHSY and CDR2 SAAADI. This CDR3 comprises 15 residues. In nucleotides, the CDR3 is TGCGCCAGCAGTGAATGGCTCCCTCAGGTCTATGAGCAGTTCTTC. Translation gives CASSEWLPQVYEQFF.

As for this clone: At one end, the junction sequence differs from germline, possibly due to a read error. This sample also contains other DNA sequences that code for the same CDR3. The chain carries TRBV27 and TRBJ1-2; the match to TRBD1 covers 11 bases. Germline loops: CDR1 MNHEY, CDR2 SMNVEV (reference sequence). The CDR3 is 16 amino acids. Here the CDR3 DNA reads TGCGCCAGCAGTTCACCGGGACAGGGGGGTAACTATGGCTACACCTTC. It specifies CASSSPGQGGNYGYTF.

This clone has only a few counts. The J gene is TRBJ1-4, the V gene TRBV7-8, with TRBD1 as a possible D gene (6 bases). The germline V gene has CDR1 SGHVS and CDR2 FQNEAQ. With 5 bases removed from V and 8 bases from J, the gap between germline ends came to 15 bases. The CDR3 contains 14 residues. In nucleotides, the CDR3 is TGTGCCAGCAGCCCCAGGGGTGGTGTGGAAAAACTGTTTTTT. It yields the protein CASSPRGGVEKLFF.

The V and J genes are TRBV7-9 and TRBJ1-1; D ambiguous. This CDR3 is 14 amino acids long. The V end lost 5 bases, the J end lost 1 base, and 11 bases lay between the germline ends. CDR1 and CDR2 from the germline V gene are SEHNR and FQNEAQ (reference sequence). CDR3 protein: CASSLDSGNTEAFF. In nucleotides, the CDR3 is TGTGCCAGCAGCCTTGACTCCGGGAACACTGAAGCTTTCTTT.

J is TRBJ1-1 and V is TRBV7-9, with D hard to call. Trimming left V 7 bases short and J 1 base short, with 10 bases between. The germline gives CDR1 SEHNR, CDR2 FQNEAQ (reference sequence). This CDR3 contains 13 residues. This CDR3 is CASTAEANTEAFF. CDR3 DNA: TGTGCCAGCACCGCGGAGGCGAACACTGAAGCTTTCTTT.

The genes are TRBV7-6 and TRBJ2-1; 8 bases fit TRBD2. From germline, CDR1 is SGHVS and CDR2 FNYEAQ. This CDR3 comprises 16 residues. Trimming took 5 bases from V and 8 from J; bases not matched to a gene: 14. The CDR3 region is CASSPGVAGSGYEQFF. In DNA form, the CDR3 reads TGTGCCAGCAGCCCTGGCGTAGCGGGATCGGGTTATGAGCAGTTCTTC.

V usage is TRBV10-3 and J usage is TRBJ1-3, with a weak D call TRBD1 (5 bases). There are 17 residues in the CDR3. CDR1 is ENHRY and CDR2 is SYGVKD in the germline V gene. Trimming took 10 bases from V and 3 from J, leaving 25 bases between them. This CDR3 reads CASSRRVTVSNGNTIYF. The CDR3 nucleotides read TGTGCCAGCAGCCGAAGAGTGACAGTCAGTAATGGAAACACCATATATTTT.